Each of the 15 T cell receptor beta chains below was sequenced from the same sample in a study of cytomegalovirus exposure and HLA in healthy donors. The study ran its PCR with 60 Vbeta and 13 Jbeta primers. Here immunoSEQ multiplex PCR was the method, and the copy in TCRdb shows in-frame clones only, minus some. The sample records 150,000 to 200,000 clones, 75% being singletons. Sequenced material: PBMCs. The origin of the receptors is a man aged 18 to 35 in good health and CMV-seropositive.

The V call is TRBV11-2, the J call TRBJ1-1; no reliable D call. This CDR3 comprises 13 residues. Germline V gene lookup returns CDR1 SGHAT and CDR2 FQNNGV. V was trimmed by 5 bases and J by 4 bases, leaving 11 bases between them. The CDR3 DNA is TGTGCCAGCAGCCGGCGGGGTATCACTGAAGCTTTCTTT. Amino acids: CASSRRGITEAFF. Based on the CDR3 plus reference TRBV11-2 and TRBJ1-1, the full variable domain is EAGVAQSPRYKIIEKRQSVAFWCNPISGHATLYWYQQILGQGPKLLIQFQNNGVVDDSQLPKDRFSAERLKGVDSTLKIQPAKLEDSAVYLCASSRRGITEAFFGQGTRLTVV.

The genes are TRBV7-6 and TRBJ2-2; no firm D call. The CDR3 has 16 amino acids. Germline CDR1 is SGHVS and CDR2 is FNYEAQ. Trimming removed 2 bases at V and 1 base at J, with 11 bases between. This CDR3 reads CASSLLPEMNTGELFF. In DNA, the CDR3 is TGTGCCAGCAGCTTACTTCCCGAGATGAACACCGGGGAGCTGTTTTTT.

V usage is TRBV27 and J usage is TRBJ2-1, with D unresolved. This CDR3 has 12 residues. V was clipped by 8 bases and J by 4 bases, with 9 bases between them. CDR1 and CDR2 (germline): MNHEY, SMNVEV (reference sequence). In nucleotides, the CDR3 is TGTGCCAGCCGTGGAGTATACAATGAGCAGTTCTTC. Translating it yields CASRGVYNEQFF.

The chain joins TRBV18 to TRBJ1-5; a possible D gene is TRBD1 (6 bases). The CDR3 is 15 residues long. Germline V gene lookup returns CDR1 KGHSH and CDR2 LQKENI. Deletions cut 3 bases from V and 3 bases from J, with 12 bases between. The CDR3 DNA reads TGTGCCAGCTCACCGGTGGGGGGGGCCAATCAGCCCCAGCATTTT. It translates to CASSPVGGANQPQHF.

The V gene is TRBV15, the J gene TRBJ2-1, with 11 positions matching TRBD2. The CDR3 contains 16 residues. Trimming at V came to 0 bases and at J to 9 bases, leaving 7 bases not matched to a gene. Per the germline V gene, CDR1 is LNHNV and CDR2 is YYDKDF (reference sequence). The CDR3 region has the DNA TGTGCCACCAGCAGAGAGGGGGCTAGCGGGAGGCCTGAGCAGTTCTTC. This codes for CATSREGASGRPEQFF.

This sequence joins TRBV11-2 and TRBJ2-7; D might be TRBD1 or TRBD2, each matching 6 bases. Germline V gene data show CDR1 as SGHAT and CDR2 as FQNNGV. The length of the CDR3 is 15 residues. Trimming took off 5 bases at V and 6 bases at J, with 20 bases between the two ends. The DNA for the CDR3 is TGTGCCAGCAGCCTAGGGGGGCGCGGTTTGGGCGAGCAGTACTTC. Amino acid sequence: CASSLGGRGLGEQYF. The entire variable domain, with the rest obtained from reference TRBV11-2 and TRBJ2-7, is as follows: EAGVAQSPRYKIIEKRQSVAFWCNPISGHATLYWYQQILGQGPKLLIQFQNNGVVDDSQLPKDRFSAERLKGVDSTLKIQPAKLEDSAVYLCASSLGGRGLGEQYFGPGTRLTVT.

The rearrangement uses TRBV30 and TRBJ2-5, with 13 nucleotides matching TRBD2. Per the germline V gene, CDR1 is GTSNPN and CDR2 is SVGIG (reference sequence). The CDR3 contains 14 residues. The ends lost 8 bases at V and 7 bases at J; junction bases unmatched: 10. This CDR3 reads CALTTSGRAGTQYF. The CDR3, as DNA: TGTGCCCTCACCACTAGCGGGAGGGCAGGGACCCAGTACTTC.

This clone is a singleton in its sample. The V and J genes are TRBV2 and TRBJ2-4; D uncertain. Germline CDR1 SNHLY, CDR2 FYNNEI. The CDR3 contains 13 residues. Trimming left V 6 bases short and J 0 bases short, with 6 bases between. The CDR3 loop reads CASSLLAKNIQYF. DNA for the CDR3: TGTGCCAGCAGCTTACTAGCCAAAAACATTCAGTACTTC.

The V call is TRBV2, the J call TRBJ1-2, with a weak D call TRBD1 (6 bases). Looked up from germline, CDR1 is SNHLY and CDR2 is FYNNEI. The CDR3 contains 14 residues. The V end was cut by 3 bases, the J end by 1 base, with 9 bases between. For the CDR3, the DNA is TGTGCCAGCAGTGAGGGGACACTTAACTATGGCTACACCTTC. It specifies CASSEGTLNYGYTF.

This clone was seen a handful of times. The CDR3 reads CAWSVVGQGLGYTF. CDR3 sequence (DNA): TGTGCCTGGAGTGTAGTGGGACAGGGCCTTGGCTACACCTTC. This sequence joins TRBV30 and TRBJ1-2, with 9 nucleotides matching TRBD1. Germline loops: CDR1 GTSNPN, CDR2 SVGIG (reference sequence). The CDR3 has 14 amino acids. The ends lost 0 bases at V and 7 bases at J; junction bases unmatched: 6.

This sequence joins TRBV7-3 and TRBJ2-2; D is possibly TRBD2 (6 bases). CDR1 is SGHTA and CDR2 is FQGTGA in the germline V gene. With 5 bases removed from V and 4 bases from J, the gap between germline ends came to 23 bases. The CDR3 sequence is 18 residues long. This CDR3 reads CASSPTYRDSSSTGELFF. The DNA for the CDR3 is TGTGCCAGCAGCCCAACGTACCGGGACTCCTCATCCACCGGGGAGCTGTTTTTT.

V and J are TRBV28 and TRBJ2-1; D not certain. The germline gives CDR1 MDHEN, CDR2 SYDVKM. V gave up 3 bases and J gave up 9 bases, with 6 bases separating them. The CDR3 contains 11 residues. The CDR3 reads CASSLVGEQFF. The CDR3 DNA sequence: TGTGCCAGCAGTTTGGTCGGTGAGCAGTTCTTC.

This clone was counted between two and nine times. The J gene is TRBJ1-1, the V gene TRBV21-1; the listed D gene, TRBD1, was not tested against the DNA. TRBV21-1 is listed as a pseudogene. This CDR3 has 15 residues. Written as DNA, the CDR3 is TGTGCCAGCAGCAAGACAACCCTACTCCCCCCCCGAGATTTCTTT. Translation gives CASSKTTLLPPRDFF.

The chain couples TRBV6-1 to TRBJ2-1; 10 bases line up with TRBD2. Looked up from germline, CDR1 is MNHNS and CDR2 is SASEGT. CDR3 length equals 16 residues. V gave up 4 bases and J gave up 8 bases; unmatched junction bases: 11. CDR3 nucleotides: TGTGCCAGCAGTGGACTTGTTCTAGCGGGAGTCTATGAGCAGTTCTTC. Translating gives CASSGLVLAGVYEQFF.

V is TRBV4-1 and J is TRBJ1-6; D call uncertain. Germline V gives CDR1 MGHRA, CDR2 YSYEKL. The CDR3 totals 15 residues. Deletions cut 0 bases from V and 11 bases from J, with 14 bases between. Written as DNA, the CDR3 is TGCGCCAGCAGCCAAGATAGAAACCCCGGGACACCCCTCCACTTT. This encodes CASSQDRNPGTPLHF.